These T cell receptor beta chains were read from a single sample in a study of blood T cell repertoires in COVID-19. Measured with immunoSEQ multiplex PCR; TCRdb has only the in-frame clones, and not every one. Seen here are about 74,000 clones, about 90% observed once, and the top ten hold 4.8%. The specimen was peripheral blood. The source is an elderly woman with acute or convalescent COVID-19. Each CDR3 is given with its conserved first and last residue. D genes are given only for firm matches. Only some rows state a clone size, as once, few, many or a class for expanded clones.

j_call clone_size d_call v_call cdr3_aa cdr3_nt
TRBJ1-2 NA NA TRBV11-2 CASSRGTHYGYTF TGTGCCAGCAGCCGCGGGACTCACTATGGCTACACCTTC
TRBJ2-1 NA TRBD2 TRBV6-5 CASRSMSGGANEQFF TGTGCCAGCAGGTCGATGAGCGGGGGGGCTAATGAGCAGTTCTTC
TRBJ1-2 NA NA TRBV19 CASSSYRDANYGYTF TGTGCCAGTAGTTCGTACAGGGACGCTAACTATGGCTACACCTTC
TRBJ2-5 NA NA TRBV5-1 CASTVGVGTQYF TGCGCCAGCACCGTAGGGGTTGGGACCCAGTACTTC
TRBJ1-1 NA NA TRBV19 CASSIEAGLRTEAFF TGTGCCAGTAGTATAGAGGCGGGACTGCGGACTGAAGCTTTCTTT
TRBJ2-7 NA TRBD2 TRBV5-1 CASSPLGLNYEQYF TGCGCCAGCAGTCCCCTGGGACTAAACTACGAGCAGTACTTC
TRBJ2-7 NA NA TRBV27 CASRRTAYEQYF TGTGCCAGCAGACGGACAGCCTACGAGCAGTACTTC
TRBJ2-5 NA NA TRBV7-8 CASSPPLRAQYF TGTGCCAGCAGCCCCCCCCTCAGGGCCCAGTACTTC
TRBJ2-7 NA NA TRBV19 CASSISVGSVTSYEQYF TGTGCCAGTAGTATATCAGTCGGGAGTGTAACATCCTACGAGCAGTACTTC
TRBJ1-4 NA TRBD1 TRBV3-1/TRBV3-2 CASRRHGTGGEKLFF TGTGCCAGCAGGCGACACGGGACAGGGGGAGAAAAACTGTTTTTT
TRBJ2-2 once TRBD2 TRBV7-3 CASSWTTSGGANTGELFF TGTGCCAGCAGCTGGACGACTAGCGGGGGAGCGAACACCGGGGAGCTGTTTTTT
TRBJ2-7 NA TRBD1 TRBV24-1 CAIGDDRGLYEQYF TGTGCCATCGGAGATGACAGGGGGCTATACGAGCAGTACTTC
TRBJ2-1 NA TRBD2 TRBV5-1 CASSLRGSGSKEQFF TGCGCCAGCAGCTTGCGAGGTAGCGGGAGTAAAGAGCAGTTCTTC
TRBJ1-5 NA NA TRBV19 CASSIRGNQPQHF TGTGCCAGTAGTATCCGCGGCAATCAGCCCCAGCATTTT
TRBJ2-4 NA NA TRBV6-5 CASTPRETKNIQYF TGTGCCAGCACCCCCAGGGAAACCAAAAACATTCAGTACTTC
TRBJ1-5 NA NA TRBV30 CAWSGGEGVKPQHF TGTGCCTGGAGTGGGGGAGAGGGTGTGAAGCCCCAGCATTTT
TRBJ2-2 once NA TRBV9 CASSPRSSGWDTGELFF TGTGCCAGCAGCCCCAGAAGCTCAGGGTGGGACACCGGGGAGCTGTTTTTT
TRBJ1-1 NA TRBD1 TRBV6-5 CASSYDRGNTEAFF TGTGCCAGCAGTTACGACAGGGGGAACACTGAAGCTTTCTTT
TRBJ2-3 NA TRBD2 TRBV30 CAWTGGGLNTQYF TGTGCCTGGACCGGGGGGGGGCTGAATACGCAGTATTTT
TRBJ2-3 NA NA TRBV7-9 CASSSTGWSSGITDTQYF TGTGCCAGCAGCTCCACCGGGTGGAGTAGCGGCATCACAGATACGCAGTATTTT
TRBJ2-5 NA NA TRBV20-1 CSARSGETQYF TGCAGTGCTAGGTCGGGTGAGACCCAGTACTTC
TRBJ2-3 NA NA TRBV7-2 CASSLGQEDTQYF TGTGCCAGCAGCTTAGGACAAGAAGATACGCAGTATTTT
TRBJ1-3 NA NA TRBV5-4 CASSSGIGPSGNTIYF TGTGCCAGCAGCTCGGGGATAGGCCCTTCTGGAAACACCATATATTTT
TRBJ2-5 NA TRBD2 TRBV3-1/TRBV3-2 CASSPRLAGGETQYF TGTGCCAGCAGCCCCCGACTAGCGGGTGGTGAGACCCAGTACTTC
TRBJ1-2 NA NA TRBV5-1 CASSPADNGYTF TGCGCCAGCAGCCCGGCGGACAACGGCTACACCTTC
TRBJ2-2 NA NA TRBV6-5 CASTREVGELFF TGTGCCAGCACCAGGGAGGTCGGGGAGCTGTTTTTT
TRBJ2-1 NA NA TRBV15 CATTRETSYNEQFF TGTGCCACCACCCGGGAGACATCCTACAATGAGCAGTTCTTC
TRBJ2-1 NA NA TRBV11-3 CASSLDRGGGHYNEQFF TGTGCCAGCAGCTTAGATCGGGGCGGGGGCCATTACAATGAGCAGTTCTTC
TRBJ1-2 NA TRBD1 TRBV19 CASSIDRGRAGYGYTF TGTGCCAGTAGTATCGACAGGGGGCGGGCCGGCTATGGCTACACCTTC
TRBJ2-2 NA NA TRBV10-3 CATIRQLSTGELFF TGTGCCACCATTAGACAGCTCTCCACCGGGGAGCTGTTTTTT
TRBJ1-5 NA NA TRBV19 CASSMYPDSNQPQHF TGTGCCAGTAGCATGTATCCAGATAGCAATCAGCCCCAGCATTTT
TRBJ2-3 NA TRBD1 TRBV6-5 CASRTGETTDTQYF TGTGCCAGCAGAACAGGGGAAACCACAGATACGCAGTATTTT
TRBJ1-2 NA TRBD1 TRBV13 CASSSGTGVGYGYTF TGTGCCAGCAGCTCAGGGACAGGGGTGGGCTATGGCTACACCTTC
TRBJ2-7 NA NA TRBV2 CASSSGLYYEQYF TGTGCCAGCAGCTCCGGACTTTACTACGAGCAGTACTTC
TRBJ2-7 once TRBD2 TRBV6-2/TRBV6-3 CASSSRIGTSGNYEQYF TGTGCCAGCAGTTCACGAATTGGGACTAGCGGGAACTACGAGCAGTACTTC
TRBJ2-7 once NA TRBV7-2 CASSATGGLGEQYF TGTGCCAGCAGCGCAACGGGGGGCCTCGGGGAGCAGTACTTC
TRBJ2-3 NA TRBD1 TRBV7-8 CASSLASTGEDTQYF TGTGCCAGCAGCTTAGCGTCGACAGGGGAAGATACGCAGTATTTT
TRBJ1-1 NA NA TRBV7-3 CASSLTPRTEAFF TGTGCCAGCAGCTTAACCCCTAGGACTGAAGCTTTCTTT
TRBJ2-3 NA TRBD2 TRBV6-2/TRBV6-3 CASSYLGLAGRADTQYF TGTGCCAGCAGTTACTTGGGCCTAGCGGGCAGGGCAGATACGCAGTATTTT
TRBJ1-5 NA NA TRBV6-5 CASSTGGRQPQHF TGTGCCAGCAGCACGGGAGGAAGACAGCCCCAGCATTTT
TRBJ2-5 NA TRBD2 TRBV2 CASRTGTSGGETQYF TGTGCCAGCAGAACCGGGACTAGCGGAGGAGAGACCCAGTACTTC
TRBJ2-1 NA TRBD1 TRBV9 CASSPWGRGPDYNEQFF TGTGCCAGCAGCCCTTGGGGCAGGGGGCCGGACTACAATGAGCAGTTCTTC
TRBJ2-1 once TRBD2 TRBV28 CASSAGGGYNEQFF TGTGCCAGCAGCGCGGGGGGCGGTTACAATGAGCAGTTCTTC
TRBJ1-2 NA NA TRBV11-3 CATECQRIYEGGYTF TGTGCCACGGAGTGCCAGCGTATCTATGAGGGTGGCTACACCTTC
TRBJ1-6 NA TRBD1 TRBV3-1/TRBV3-2 CASSHPGQGVGLNSPLHF TGTGCCAGCAGCCACCCAGGACAGGGGGTTGGGCTCAATTCACCCCTCCACTTT
TRBJ1-5 NA NA TRBV29-1 CSVKGVGNQPQHF TGCAGCGTGAAAGGGGTGGGGAATCAGCCCCAGCATTTT